This T cell receptor (beta chain) was captured in a study of cytomegalovirus exposure and HLA in healthy donors. General study points: A missense variant in DCLRE1C was later tied to TCR beta V- and J-gene trimming. Sequencing likely generated an artifact that appeared as a cluster of highly shared sequence variants.

Researchers ran the PCR with 60 Vbeta and 13 Jbeta primers. Profiled with immunoSEQ multiplex PCR; TCRdb holds only in-frame clones, not every one. The sample includes fewer than 150,000 clones, 76% of them seen just once. Despite likely unrecorded immune exposures, the donors were nominally healthy at the time of sampling. With regard to this clone: The antigen is unknown.

Germline values: CDR1 MNHEY, CDR2 SVGAGI. The CDR3 runs to 14 residues. V lost 5 bases to trimming and J lost 2 bases, with 11 bases between them. The sample consisted of PBMCs. The sequence was obtained from a man aged 35-49 years in good health and CMV-seronegative. The chain employs TRBV6-5 and TRBJ2-3, with a weak D call TRBD1 (5 bases). In nucleotides, the CDR3 is TGTGCCAGCAGTCCGACAGATTTCACAGATACGCAGTATTTT. Its protein product is CASSPTDFTDTQYF.